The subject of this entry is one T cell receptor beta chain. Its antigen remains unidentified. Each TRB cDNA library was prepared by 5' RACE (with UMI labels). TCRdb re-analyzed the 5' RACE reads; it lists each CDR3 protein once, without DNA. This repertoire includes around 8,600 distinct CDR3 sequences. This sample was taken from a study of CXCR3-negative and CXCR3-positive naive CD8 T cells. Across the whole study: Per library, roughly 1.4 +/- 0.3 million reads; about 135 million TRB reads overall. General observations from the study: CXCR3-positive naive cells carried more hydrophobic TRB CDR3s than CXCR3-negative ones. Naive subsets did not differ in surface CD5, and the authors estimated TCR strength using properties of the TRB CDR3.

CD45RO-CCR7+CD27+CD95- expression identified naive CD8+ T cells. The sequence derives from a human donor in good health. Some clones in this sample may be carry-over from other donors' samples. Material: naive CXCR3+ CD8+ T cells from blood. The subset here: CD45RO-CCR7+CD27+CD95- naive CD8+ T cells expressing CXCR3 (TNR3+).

CDR3: CSATLGGAYGYTF. This sequence joins TRBV20-1 and TRBJ1-2; TCRdb returns TRBD1, unconfirmable since there is no DNA. The germline V gene encodes CDR1 DFQATT and CDR2 SNEGSKA (reference sequence). CDR3 size: 13 residues.